This T cell receptor (beta chain) was identified during a study of human thymus T cells. Some clones are missing from TCRdb's copy, which holds only in-frame ones; the method was immunoSEQ multiplex PCR. The sample lists about 78,000 clones; 95% to 98% were seen once. Remarks on this clone: Its specificity is unknown.

Thymic tissue was derived from resections collected during corrective heart surgery. Immunologically healthy infants in Finland undergoing congenital heart defect surgery were the donors. Trimming removed 1 base at V and 3 bases at J, with 8 bases between. Looked up from germline, CDR1 is LGHNA and CDR2 is YNFKEQ. The CDR3 is 14 residues long. Overall study results and limits: V and J genes seemed to be used with bias in thymic and blood repertoires. Related research described strongly overlapping thymic repertoires in unrelated people.

The chain employs TRBV4-2 and TRBJ2-3; D not certain. The sequenced sample was thymus tissue. The receptor was isolated from a boy under two years old with a congenital heart defect but otherwise immunologically healthy. CDR3 sequence: CASSQVLETDTQYF. Written as DNA, the CDR3 is TGTGCCAGCAGCCAAGTGTTGGAGACAGATACGCAGTATTTT.